This entry lists 16 T cell receptor beta chains sequenced from one sample in a study of technical replicates of blood from a handful of donors. Only in-frame clones appear in the TCRdb table, and some are missing; sequencing was by immunoSEQ multiplex PCR. The top ten hold roughly an eighth of the sample, which has roughly 14,000 clones, approximately 87% seen once. Source material: PBMCs. The receptors come from a human donor in good health.

This chain joins TRBV6-1 and TRBJ2-1; 7 nucleotides match TRBD1. Germline loops: CDR1 MNHNS, CDR2 SASEGT. Trimming took 1 base from V and 3 from J; bases not matched to a gene: 3. The CDR3 consists of 15 residues. DNA of the CDR3: TGTGCCAGCAGTGAAGAAGCAGGGGGCTACAATGAGCAGTTCTTC. It specifies CASSEEAGGYNEQFF.

J is TRBJ2-1 and V is TRBV19, with D maybe TRBD2 (6 bases). V lost 2 bases, J lost 4 bases, and 9 bases lay in between. Per the germline V gene, CDR1 is LNHDA and CDR2 is SQIVND (reference sequence). The CDR3 has 14 amino acids. The CDR3 spells CASSIMEGYNEQFF. The CDR3 nucleotides are TGTGCCAGTAGTATAATGGAGGGTTACAATGAGCAGTTCTTC.

V usage is TRBV6-5 and J usage is TRBJ1-2; 7 bases are shared with TRBD1. J gave up 4 bases and V 6 bases, and 11 bases lay outside the gene matches. The CDR3 runs to 15 residues. Germline V gene sequence: CDR1 MNHEY, CDR2 SVGAGI. The CDR3 DNA sequence: TGTGCCAGCAGACCTCGTCCGGACAGGAGCTATGGCTACACCTTC. As protein: CASRPRPDRSYGYTF.

This clone was found once. This chain uses TRBV10-3 with TRBJ2-1; 9 bases fit TRBD2. Trimming cost V 4 bases and J 2 bases; bases outside gene matches: 9. This CDR3 has 17 residues. The germline V gene encodes CDR1 ENHRY and CDR2 SYGVKD. CDR3 in DNA: TGTGCCATCAGTGTGGGACTAGCAAAGTTCACCTACAATGAGCAGTTCTTC. This codes for CAISVGLAKFTYNEQFF.

The rearrangement uses TRBV11-2 and TRBJ2-2; 11 nucleotides align to TRBD2. The germline V gene has CDR1 SGHAT and CDR2 FQNNGV. CDR3 length equals 15 residues. The junction had 0 bases not matched to a gene; V was cut back by 2 bases and J by 4 bases. DNA of the CDR3: TGTGCCAGCAGCTTACTAGCGGGAGGCACCGGGGAGCTGTTTTTT. This sequence encodes CASSLLAGGTGELFF.

V usage is TRBV6-1 and J usage is TRBJ1-1; 9 bases align to TRBD1. V lost 7 bases, J lost 4 bases, and 7 bases stayed unmatched. In germline, CDR1 is MNHNS, CDR2 SASEGT. The CDR3 spans 14 residues. CDR3 sequence reads: CASTMDRGGTEAFF. The DNA for the CDR3 is TGTGCCAGCACGATGGACAGGGGCGGCACTGAAGCTTTCTTT.

The CDR3 DNA is TGTGCCAGCAGTTTGTACGGCTACGAGCAGTACTTC. Protein: CASSLYGYEQYF. The chain has TRBV27 and TRBJ2-7; no firm D call. V was pared by 3 bases and J by 3 bases, with 6 bases between. The CDR3 length is 12 residues. From germline, CDR1 is MNHEY and CDR2 SMNVEV (reference sequence).

The V call is TRBV11-2, the J call TRBJ2-1, with 11 bases fitting TRBD2. This CDR3 spans 13 amino acids. The germline gives CDR1 SGHAT, CDR2 FQNNGV. The trim removed 5 bases at V and 12 bases at J, leaving 6 bases unmatched. In nucleotides, the CDR3 is TGTGCCAGCAGCGACGGACTAGCGGGCGGGCAGTTCTTC. Amino acid sequence: CASSDGLAGGQFF.

V and J are TRBV4-2 and TRBJ1-5; the D gene is possibly TRBD1 (5 bases). The V gene's germline CDR1 is LGHNA and CDR2 YNFKEQ. Trimming took off 4 bases at V and 1 base at J, with 11 bases between the two ends. This CDR3 is built from 15 residues. CDR3 loop: CASSPERGSNQPQHF. The CDR3, as DNA: TGTGCCAGCAGCCCAGAAAGGGGAAGCAATCAGCCCCAGCATTTT.

The chain is built from TRBV6-6 and TRBJ2-3; TRBD1 aligns across 9 bases. The length of the CDR3 is 15 residues. V was clipped by 4 bases and J by 6 bases; unmatched bases: 8. CDR1 and CDR2 (germline): MNHNY, SVGAGI (reference sequence). The CDR3 sequence is CASSSTGGWGDTQYF. CDR3 in DNA: TGTGCCAGCAGTTCTACAGGGGGCTGGGGGGATACGCAGTATTTT.

The gene calls are TRBV7-9 and TRBJ2-4; 12 nucleotides align to TRBD2. The CDR3 covers 16 residues. Trimming took 5 bases from V and 6 from J; bases not matched to a gene: 8. CDR1 is SEHNR and CDR2 is FQNEAQ in the germline V gene (reference sequence). The CDR3 loop reads CASSARLAGALNIQYF. CDR3 DNA sequence: TGTGCCAGCAGCGCCAGACTAGCGGGAGCTTTAAACATTCAGTACTTC.

J is TRBJ2-5 and V is TRBV11-2, with D possibly matching TRBD2 (7 bases). Germline lookup yields CDR1 SGHAT and CDR2 FQNNGV. V lost 4 bases to trimming and J lost 9 bases, with 18 bases between them. CDR3 length: 14 amino acids. The CDR3 here is CASSSTGFGGAQYF. The CDR3 coding sequence is TGTGCCAGCAGCTCCACAGGGTTTGGGGGGGCCCAGTACTTC.

The V call is TRBV27, the J call TRBJ2-7, with 8 bases lining up with TRBD1. The germline CDR1 and CDR2 sequences are MNHEY and SMNVEV (reference sequence). This CDR3 is 14 amino acids long. J lost 6 bases, V lost 1 base, and 5 bases had no gene match. CDR3 in amino acids: CASSLFDRGGEQYF. The CDR3 DNA reads TGTGCCAGCAGTTTATTTGACAGGGGCGGCGAGCAGTACTTC.

This chain links TRBV5-1 with TRBJ2-3; D call uncertain. CDR1 and CDR2 (germline): SGHRS, YFSETQ. The V and J ends lost 2 bases and 2 bases respectively, with 9 bases between them. The CDR3 sequence is 14 residues long. The CDR3 is CASSFTATTDTQYF. In DNA form, the CDR3 reads TGCGCCAGCAGCTTTACTGCAACCACAGATACGCAGTATTTT.

This clone has a single count. This chain uses TRBV10-1 with TRBJ2-1, with 8 nucleotides matching TRBD2. Germline V gene sequence: CDR1 WNHNN, CDR2 SYGVQD (reference sequence). The CDR3 has 14 residues. V was clipped by 6 bases and J by 7 bases; unmatched bases: 8. CDR3 in amino acids: CASRRDREGNEQFF. In DNA, the CDR3 is TGCGCCAGCAGGAGAGATCGGGAGGGGAATGAGCAGTTCTTC.

The J gene is TRBJ2-5, the V gene TRBV21-1; TRBD1 was called by the table and not checked on the DNA. TRBV21-1 is a known pseudogene. The CDR3 runs 22 residues. CDR3 in amino acids: CASSKRGTGASKLRLSDMAQYF. In DNA form, the CDR3 reads TGTGCCAGCAGCAAAAGGGGGACAGGGGCCTCCAAATTAAGGTTGAGCGATATGGCCCAGTACTTC.